This T cell receptor beta chain was captured by sequencing in a study of blood T cell repertoires in COVID-19. Study overall: Researchers got acute and convalescent COVID-19 samples from the United States, Italy and Spain. PBMCs, B-cell-depleted T cells, or T cells were the source of the cDNA or gDNA that made up the material.

Authors' data handling: Amplification of reference gene primers provided the estimated nucleated cell counts. Using immunoSEQ multiplex PCR, the repertoire was profiled, and TCRdb retains in-frame clones only, with some absent. The D gene and trimming were derived from the DNA, and the V and J assignments and clone size from that table. This sample has approximately 300,000 clones, with 89% found just once. The CDR3 runs to 16 residues. V lost 3 bases and J lost 7; bases outside the gene matches: 7. From germline, CDR1 is ENHRY and CDR2 SYGVKD. V and J are TRBV10-3 and TRBJ2-2; 11 positions agree with TRBD2. This TCR was sampled from a man in his late teens or twenties who had recovered from COVID-19. The sample taken for sequencing was peripheral blood. CDR3 DNA: TGTGCCATCAGTGACCCGACTAGCGGGGAGCTCGGGGAGCTGTTTTTT. Amino acid sequence: CAISDPTSGELGELFF.